What follows describes a single T cell receptor beta chain. The CDR3 covers 16 residues. In germline, CDR1 is SGHRS, CDR2 YFSETQ. The junction had 9 bases not matched to a gene; V was cut back by 4 bases and J by 4 bases. The entry originates in a study of blood T cell repertoires in COVID-19. TCRdb's table, derived via immunoSEQ multiplex PCR, lists solely in-frame clones and lacks some. Altogether roughly 150,000 clones are present, roughly nine tenths being singletons, with the ten largest covering about a sixth. Input material: peripheral blood. The origin of this receptor is a man in his 60s with active or convalescent COVID-19. The chain uses TRBV5-1 and TRBJ1-3; TRBD1 matches 9 bases. The CDR3 DNA reads as TGCGCCAGCAGCCTAAATACCGGGACAGGGGGAAACACCATATATTTT. Translating it yields CASSLNTGTGGNTIYF. The complete variable domain, with remaining parts taken from reference TRBV5-1 and TRBJ1-3, reads KAGVTQTPRYLIKTRGQQVTLSCSPISGHRSVSWYQQTPGQGLQFLFEYFSETQRNKGNFPGRFSGRQFSNSRSEMNVSTLELGDSALYLCASSLNTGTGGNTIYFGEGSWLTVV.